The 19 T cell receptor beta chains below were found in one sample sequenced in a study of cytomegalovirus exposure and HLA in healthy donors. Researchers ran the PCR with 60 Vbeta and 13 Jbeta primers. Sequenced by immunoSEQ multiplex PCR; TCRdb stores in-frame clones only, minus some. The sample yields some 96,000 clones, around 64% seen once. The specimen was PBMCs. The receptors were gathered from a man aged 60-69 years in good health and CMV-seronegative.

This chain links TRBV6-1 with TRBJ2-3; TRBD2 matches 9 bases. The CDR3 consists of 19 residues. Per germline, CDR1 MNHNS and CDR2 SASEGT. With V trimmed by 1 base and J by 1 base, 12 bases remained unmatched. CDR3 protein: CASSEGASSLAGGTDTQYF. The CDR3 bases are TGTGCCAGCAGTGAAGGGGCCTCTTCACTAGCGGGCGGCACAGATACGCAGTATTTT.

This sequence joins TRBV13 and TRBJ2-3; 7 bases map to TRBD1. The CDR3 has 15 residues. The V gene end was trimmed by 5 bases and the J gene end by 2 bases; junction bases not matched to a gene: 7. CDR1 is PRHDT and CDR2 is FYEKMQ in the germline V gene (reference sequence). The CDR3 loop is CASSPQGVFTDTQYF. CDR3 nucleotide sequence: TGTGCCAGCAGCCCCCAGGGGGTCTTCACAGATACGCAGTATTTT.

The chain links TRBV11-3 to TRBJ2-2; 7 bases fit TRBD1. The CDR3 has 14 amino acids. Trimming took 4 bases from V and 4 from J; bases not matched to a gene: 3. From germline, CDR1 is SGHNT and CDR2 YENEEA. The CDR3 sequence: CASSSGQITGELFF. In DNA form, the CDR3 reads TGTGCCAGCAGCTCGGGACAGATCACCGGGGAGCTGTTTTTT.

V and J are TRBV2 and TRBJ1-4; 8 bases line up with TRBD1. With 2 bases clipped from V and 8 bases from J, the junction kept 7 bases outside the gene matches. The CDR3 is 15 amino acids. Germline loops: CDR1 SNHLY, CDR2 FYNNEI. The CDR3: CASSELQGVREKLFF. CDR3 DNA sequence: TGTGCCAGCAGTGAATTACAGGGGGTTCGAGAAAAACTGTTTTTT.

This clone was recorded a few times. This chain uses TRBV7-9 with TRBJ2-3; possible D gene TRBD2, 6 bases. Germline CDR1 is SEHNR and CDR2 is FQNEAQ (reference sequence). The CDR3 runs 17 residues. Between the trimmed V and J ends, which lost 4 bases and 4 bases, there was a span of 21 bases. CDR3 protein: CASSSPDQRSGPDTQYF. The CDR3 DNA is TGTGCCAGCAGCTCACCCGACCAGCGCAGCGGGCCAGATACGCAGTATTTT.

This rearrangement joins TRBV4-2 to TRBJ2-4; D possibly corresponds to TRBD2 (7 bases). CDR3 size: 20 residues. The germline CDR1 and CDR2 sequences are LGHNA and YNFKEQ. With 0 bases removed from V and 8 bases from J, the gap between germline ends came to 29 bases. CDR3: CASSQDPLGGGRKRGDIQYF. The CDR3 bases are TGTGCCAGCAGCCAAGATCCGTTAGGTGGCGGGAGAAAGAGGGGGGACATTCAGTACTTC.

This clone was seen only a few times. The V and J genes are TRBV9 and TRBJ2-7; the match to TRBD2 covers 11 bases. This CDR3 region has 15 residues. Germline lookup yields CDR1 SGDLS and CDR2 YYNGEE. Germline trimming cut 3 bases from V and 4 bases from J; bases unmatched to any gene: 6. CDR3 residues: CASSAGTSGPYEQYF. The CDR3 bases are TGTGCCAGCAGCGCCGGGACTAGCGGCCCTTACGAGCAGTACTTC. Combining the CDR3 with reference TRBV9 and TRBJ2-7 gives the whole variable domain DSGVTQTPKHLITATGQRVTLRCSPRSGDLSVYWYQQSLDQGLQFLIQYYNGEERAKGNILERFSAQQFPDLHSELNLSSLELGDSALYFCASSAGTSGPYEQYFGPGTRLTVT.

This clone was observed a single time. The chain uses TRBV5-6 and TRBJ2-3; the match to TRBD2 covers 8 bases. Germline assignment: CDR1 SGHDT and CDR2 YYEEEE. The CDR3 consists of 17 residues. The trim removed 4 bases at V and 1 base at J, leaving 11 bases unmatched. The CDR3 loop reads CASSRTLVSGGTDTQYF. CDR3 sequence (DNA): TGTGCCAGCAGCCGAACCCTGGTTAGCGGGGGCACAGATACGCAGTATTTT. The full variable domain, rest sourced from reference TRBV5-6 and TRBJ2-3, is DAGVTQSPTHLIKTRGQQVTLRCSPKSGHDTVSWYQQALGQGPQFIFQYYEEEERQRGNFPDRFSGHQFPNYSSELNVNALLLGDSALYLCASSRTLVSGGTDTQYFGPGTRLTVL.

The CDR3 region is CASSLAAGDAFF. The DNA of the CDR3 is TGTGCCAGCAGCTTAGCGGCCGGGGATGCTTTCTTT. The genes are TRBV11-2 and TRBJ1-1; D is unresolved. V lost 1 base and J 11 bases, leaving 11 bases between the germline ends. Germline CDR1 SGHAT, CDR2 FQNNGV. CDR3 length equals 12 residues. Based on the CDR3 plus reference TRBV11-2 and TRBJ1-1, the full variable domain is EAGVAQSPRYKIIEKRQSVAFWCNPISGHATLYWYQQILGQGPKLLIQFQNNGVVDDSQLPKDRFSAERLKGVDSTLKIQPAKLEDSAVYLCASSLAAGDAFFGQGTRLTVV.

V usage is TRBV25-1 and J usage is TRBJ2-5; D is ambiguous. Trimming stripped 5 bases from V and 2 bases from J, with 6 bases between. Germline V gene data show CDR1 as MGHDK and CDR2 as SYGVNS. There are 12 residues in the CDR3. The DNA of the CDR3 is TGTGCCAGCAGTCAAAATCAAGAGACCCAGTACTTC. Translated: CASSQNQETQYF.

In its sample, this clone was seen once. The chain recombines TRBV2 with TRBJ2-1; no firm D call. From germline, CDR1 is SNHLY and CDR2 FYNNEI. This CDR3 has 14 amino acids. Trimming took 7 bases from V and 5 from J, leaving 15 bases between them. The CDR3 here is CASNPNGQNNEQFF. The DNA of the CDR3 is TGTGCCAGCAATCCCAATGGCCAGAACAATGAGCAGTTCTTC.

This clone was counted between two and nine times. This chain joins TRBV2 and TRBJ2-1; the match to TRBD2 covers 10 bases. The CDR3 runs 15 residues. Trimming cost V 3 bases and J 6 bases; bases outside gene matches: 5. Germline assignment: CDR1 SNHLY and CDR2 FYNNEI. CDR3 region: CASSDGTSAFNEQFF. DNA for the CDR3: TGTGCCAGCAGTGATGGGACTAGCGCGTTCAATGAGCAGTTCTTC.

This sequence joins TRBV5-1 and TRBJ2-1; TRBD2 aligns across 7 bases. The CDR3 totals 16 residues. Trimming at V came to 0 bases and at J to 8 bases, leaving 11 bases not matched to a gene. CDR1 SGHRS and CDR2 YFSETQ come from the germline V gene. The CDR3 DNA reads as TGCGCCAGCAGCTTGGGGGGGGAGGGCGTTCTGGATGAGCAGTTCTTC. It translates to CASSLGGEGVLDEQFF.

The chain carries TRBV6-4 and TRBJ2-1; D is perhaps TRBD1 (5 bases). This CDR3 contains 18 residues. The germline V gene encodes CDR1 MRHNA and CDR2 SNTAGT. The V end lost 0 bases, the J end lost 7 bases, and 22 bases lay between the germline ends. The CDR3 protein is CASSDSNGMGQGDNEQFF. Written as DNA, the CDR3 is TGTGCCAGCAGTGACTCGAACGGTATGGGCCAGGGTGATAATGAGCAGTTCTTC.

This chain links TRBV30 with TRBJ1-3; 10 nucleotides line up with TRBD1. In germline, CDR1 is GTSNPN, CDR2 SVGIG (reference sequence). V shed 2 bases and J 4 bases; nucleotides not matched to a gene: 2. The CDR3 spans 14 residues. In nucleotides, the CDR3 is TGTGCCTGGAGTCAGGGACAGGGGGGAAACACCATATATTTT. Translating gives CAWSQGQGGNTIYF. The full variable domain, completed using reference TRBV30 and TRBJ1-3, is SQTIHQWPATLVQPVGSPLSLECTVEGTSNPNLYWYRQAAGRGLQLLFYSVGIGQISSEVPQNLSASRPQDRQFILSSKKLLLSDSGFYLCAWSQGQGGNTIYFGEGSWLTVV.

This clone was recorded only once. The chain employs TRBV5-1 and TRBJ1-2; D gene uncertain. Deletions cut 2 bases from V and 8 bases from J, with 7 bases between. Germline V CDR1 and CDR2: SGHRS, YFSETQ. The CDR3 runs 11 residues. The chain's CDR3 is CASSFDRGYTF. The CDR3 region has the DNA TGCGCCAGCAGCTTCGATCGGGGCTACACCTTC.

This clone has only a few counts. This rearrangement joins TRBV13 to TRBJ2-7; D not resolved. Trimming took 5 bases from V and 0 from J, leaving 8 bases between them. CDR3 length: 13 amino acids. Germline V gives CDR1 PRHDT, CDR2 FYEKMQ (reference sequence). The CDR3 bases are TGTGCCAGCAGCCCCCCGAGCTCCTACGAGCAGTACTTC. Amino acid sequence: CASSPPSSYEQYF.

The V gene is TRBV5-1, the J gene TRBJ2-3; 10 nucleotides align to TRBD2. The CDR3 sequence is 15 residues long. CDR1 is SGHRS, CDR2 YFSETQ, per germline. After removal of 4 bases from V and 4 bases from J, the junction contained 6 bases not matched to a gene. As DNA, the CDR3 is TGCGCCAGCAGCCTAGGACTAGCGGTCGCAGATACGCAGTATTTT. Protein product: CASSLGLAVADTQYF.

This clone was recorded only once. The chain couples TRBV29-1 to TRBJ2-4, with D perhaps TRBD2 (5 bases). Germline lookup yields CDR1 SQVTM and CDR2 ANQGSEA. The V and J ends lost 3 bases and 5 bases respectively, with 11 bases between them. The CDR3 totals 13 residues. This CDR3 is CSVELDSQNIQYF. CDR3 DNA: TGCAGCGTTGAGTTGGACTCACAAAACATTCAGTACTTC. Using reference TRBV29-1 and TRBJ2-4 for the parts outside the CDR3, the full variable domain is SAVISQKPSRDICQRGTSLTIQCQVDSQVTMMFWYRQQPGQSLTLIATANQGSEATYESGFVIDKFPISRPNLTFSTLTVSNMSPEDSSIYLCSVELDSQNIQYFGAGTRLSVL.